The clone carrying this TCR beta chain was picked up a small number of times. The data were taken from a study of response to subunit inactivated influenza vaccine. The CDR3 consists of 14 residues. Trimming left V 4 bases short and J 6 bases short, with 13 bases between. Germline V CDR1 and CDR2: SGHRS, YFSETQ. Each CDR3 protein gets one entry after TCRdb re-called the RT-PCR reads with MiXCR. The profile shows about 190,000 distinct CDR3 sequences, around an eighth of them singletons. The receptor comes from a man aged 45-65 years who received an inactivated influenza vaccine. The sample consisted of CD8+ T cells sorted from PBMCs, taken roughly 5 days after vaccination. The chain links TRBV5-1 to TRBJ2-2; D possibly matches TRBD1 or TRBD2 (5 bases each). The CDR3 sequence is CASSLLGGPGELFF. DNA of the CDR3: TGCGCCAGCAGCCTACTTGGGGGTCCCGGGGAGCTGTTTTTT.